A single T cell receptor (beta chain) is shown here with its context. The CDR3 length is 16 residues. V lost 3 bases, J lost 1 base, and 13 bases lay in between. Germline V gene lookup returns CDR1 SGHTA and CDR2 FQGNSA. The sample comes from a study of T cell changes during pregnancy in multiple sclerosis. Measured with immunoSEQ multiplex PCR; TCRdb has only the in-frame clones, and not every one. Of 100,000 or so clones listed, 90% to 95% are singletons. The sequence was obtained from a female donor with multiple sclerosis, enrolled in a pregnancy study. The chain joins TRBV7-2 to TRBJ1-5; D unclear. The material sequenced was peripheral blood, taken before pregnancy. The CDR3 spells CASSLRAGLSNQPQHF. The DNA for the CDR3 is TGTGCCAGCAGCTTGCGAGCGGGGTTAAGCAATCAGCCCCAGCATTTT.